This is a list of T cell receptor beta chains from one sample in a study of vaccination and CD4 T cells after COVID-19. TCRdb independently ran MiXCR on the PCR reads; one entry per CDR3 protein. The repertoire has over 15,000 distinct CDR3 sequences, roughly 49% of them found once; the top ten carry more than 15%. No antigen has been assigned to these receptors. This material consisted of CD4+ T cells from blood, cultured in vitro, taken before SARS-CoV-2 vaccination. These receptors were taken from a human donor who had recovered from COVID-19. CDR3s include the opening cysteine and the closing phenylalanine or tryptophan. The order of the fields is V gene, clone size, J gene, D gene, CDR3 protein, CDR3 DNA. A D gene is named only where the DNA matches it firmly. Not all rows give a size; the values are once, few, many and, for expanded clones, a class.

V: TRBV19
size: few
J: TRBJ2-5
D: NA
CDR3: CASSSSGQKETQYF
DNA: TGTGCCAGTAGTTCTTCAGGACAGAAAGAGACCCAGTACTTC

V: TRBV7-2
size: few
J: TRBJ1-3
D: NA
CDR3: CASSTPTGGNTIYF
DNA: TGTGCCAGCAGCACTCCGACAGGTGGAAACACCATATATTTT

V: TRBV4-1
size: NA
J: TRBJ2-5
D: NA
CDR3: CASSQVRGRGFQETQYF
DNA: TGCGCCAGCAGCCAAGTCAGGGGGCGGGGGTTTCAAGAGACCCAGTACTTC

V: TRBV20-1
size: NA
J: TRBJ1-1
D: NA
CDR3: CSASPWGDTEAFF
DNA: TGCAGTGCTAGCCCGTGGGGGGACACTGAAGCTTTCTTT

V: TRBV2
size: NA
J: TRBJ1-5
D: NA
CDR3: CASGGIGQPQHF
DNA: TGTGCCAGCGGTGGAATCGGCCAGCCCCAGCATTTT

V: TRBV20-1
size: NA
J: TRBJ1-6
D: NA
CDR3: CSASWGQTLSPLHF
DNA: TGCAGTGCTAGCTGGGGACAAACCCTTTCACCCCTCCACTTT

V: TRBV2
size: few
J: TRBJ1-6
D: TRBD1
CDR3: CASSAQGGTNSPLHF
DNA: TGTGCCAGCAGCGCTCAGGGGGGTACGAATTCACCCCTCCACTTT

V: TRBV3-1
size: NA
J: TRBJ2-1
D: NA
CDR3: CASSQEVSPEQFF
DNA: TGTGCCAGCAGCCAAGAGGTGTCGCCTGAGCAGTTCTTC

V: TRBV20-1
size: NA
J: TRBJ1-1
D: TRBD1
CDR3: CSALVRVGTGGSGTEAFF
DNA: TGCAGTGCTCTAGTGAGAGTAGGGACAGGGGGTAGTGGGACTGAAGCTTTCTTT

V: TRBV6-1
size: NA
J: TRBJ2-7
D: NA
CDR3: CASSEMWDASYEQYF
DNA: TGTGCCAGCAGTGAAATGTGGGACGCTTCCTACGAGCAGTACTTC

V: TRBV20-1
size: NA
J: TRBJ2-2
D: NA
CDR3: CSARDYGSNTGELFF
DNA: TGCAGTGCTAGAGACTACGGGTCGAACACCGGGGAGCTGTTTTTT

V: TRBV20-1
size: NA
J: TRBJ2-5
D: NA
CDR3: CSAIHWKGSQDQYF
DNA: TGCAGTGCTATCCATTGGAAGGGGAGCCAGGACCAGTACTTC

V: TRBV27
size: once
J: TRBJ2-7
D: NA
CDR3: CASSFREEMGQYF
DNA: TGTGCCAGCAGTTTTAGGGAGGAGATGGGGCAGTACTTC

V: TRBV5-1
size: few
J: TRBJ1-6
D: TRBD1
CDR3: CASSGGPTTGGNSPLHF
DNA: TGCGCCAGCAGCGGTGGGCCGACGACAGGGGGGAATTCACCCCTCCACTTT

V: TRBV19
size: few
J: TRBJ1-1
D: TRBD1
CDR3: CAGTGRGNTEAFF
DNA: TGTGCCGGGACAGGGCGGGGGAACACTGAAGCTTTCTTT

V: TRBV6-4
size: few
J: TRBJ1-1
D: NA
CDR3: CASSALPARTDINTEAFF
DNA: TGTGCCAGCAGTGCCCTCCCGGCACGGACAGATATTAACACTGAAGCTTTCTTT

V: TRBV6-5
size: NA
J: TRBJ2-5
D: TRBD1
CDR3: CASSYRDRDQETQYF
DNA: TGTGCCAGCAGTTATAGGGACAGGGACCAAGAGACCCAGTACTTC

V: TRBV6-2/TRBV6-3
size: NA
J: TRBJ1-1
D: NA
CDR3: CASRSEQRAGRVAFF
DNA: TGTGCCAGCAGATCCGAACAACGGGCCGGGAGAGTTGCTTTCTTT

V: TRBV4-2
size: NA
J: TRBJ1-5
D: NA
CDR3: CASSQERYSNQPQHF
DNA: TGTGCCAGCAGCCAGGAACGGTATAGCAATCAGCCCCAGCATTTT

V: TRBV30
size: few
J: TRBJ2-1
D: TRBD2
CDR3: CAWKREGLDEQFF
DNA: TGTGCCTGGAAGCGGGAGGGACTCGATGAGCAGTTCTTC

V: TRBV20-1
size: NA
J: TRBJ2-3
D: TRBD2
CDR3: CSARISSGRAKDTQYF
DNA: TGCAGTGCTAGAATATCTAGCGGGAGGGCCAAAGATACGCAGTATTTT

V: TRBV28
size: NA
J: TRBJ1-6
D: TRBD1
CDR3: CASSLYRGLGSPLHF
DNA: TGTGCCAGCAGTTTATACAGGGGGTTGGGTTCACCCCTCCACTTT

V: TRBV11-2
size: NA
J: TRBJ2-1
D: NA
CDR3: CASSLDLANEQFF
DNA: TGTGCCAGCAGCTTAGATCTAGCGAATGAGCAGTTCTTC

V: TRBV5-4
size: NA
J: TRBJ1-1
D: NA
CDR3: CASSPRNTVEAFF
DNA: TGTGCCAGCAGCCCCCGTAATACCGTAGAAGCTTTCTTT

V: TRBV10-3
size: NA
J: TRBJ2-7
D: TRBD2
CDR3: CAISDSSGRAYEQYF
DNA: TGTGCCATCAGTGATTCCAGCGGGAGGGCCTACGAGCAGTACTTC

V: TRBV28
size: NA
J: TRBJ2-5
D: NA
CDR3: CASTPGGGGETQYF
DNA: TGTGCCAGCACCCCCGGGGGAGGTGGAGAGACCCAGTACTTC

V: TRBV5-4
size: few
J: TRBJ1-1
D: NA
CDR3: CASSLQQGGTEAFF
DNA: TGTGCCAGCAGCTTGCAACAGGGAGGCACTGAAGCTTTCTTT

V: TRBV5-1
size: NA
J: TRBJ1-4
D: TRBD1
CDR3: CASSFKGGDEKLFF
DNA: TGCGCCAGCAGCTTCAAAGGGGGCGATGAAAAACTGTTTTTT

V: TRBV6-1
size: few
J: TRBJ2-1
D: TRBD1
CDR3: CARGYTGTENNEQFF
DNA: TGTGCCAGAGGTTATACCGGGACAGAAAACAATGAGCAGTTCTTC

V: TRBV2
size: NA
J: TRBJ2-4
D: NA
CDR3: CASNVPQGGSIQYF
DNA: TGTGCCAGCAATGTCCCACAGGGAGGCAGCATTCAGTACTTC

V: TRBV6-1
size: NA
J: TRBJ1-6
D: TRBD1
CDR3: CASSRPGQGASPLHF
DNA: TGTGCCAGCAGCCGGCCGGGACAGGGGGCCTCACCCCTCCACTTT

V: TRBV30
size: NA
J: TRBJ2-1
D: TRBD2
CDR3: CAWSVALGRARYNEQFF
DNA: TGTGCCTGGAGTGTAGCGCTCGGGAGGGCTCGCTACAATGAGCAGTTCTTC

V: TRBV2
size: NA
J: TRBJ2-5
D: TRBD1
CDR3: CASGQRQGGFGETQYF
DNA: TGTGCCAGCGGCCAACGACAGGGTGGTTTCGGAGAGACCCAGTACTTC

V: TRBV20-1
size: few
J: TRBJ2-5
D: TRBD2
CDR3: CSAPQRDKGETQYF
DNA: TGCAGTGCCCCCCAGCGGGATAAAGGAGAGACCCAGTACTTC

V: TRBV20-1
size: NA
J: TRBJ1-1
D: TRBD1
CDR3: CSASNPTGGDTEAFF
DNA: TGCAGTGCTAGTAATCCTACAGGGGGCGATACTGAAGCTTTCTTT

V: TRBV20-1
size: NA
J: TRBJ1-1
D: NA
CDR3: CSAITGMNTEAFF
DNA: TGCAGTGCTATTACGGGAATGAACACTGAAGCTTTCTTT

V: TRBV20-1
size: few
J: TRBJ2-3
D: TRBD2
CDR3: CSARGVAGGRTDTQYF
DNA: TGCAGTGCCCGGGGGGTAGCGGGAGGGAGGACAGATACGCAGTATTTT

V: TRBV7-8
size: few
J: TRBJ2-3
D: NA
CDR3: CASSPTFDTQYF
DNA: TGTGCCAGCAGCCCTACCTTCGATACGCAGTATTTT

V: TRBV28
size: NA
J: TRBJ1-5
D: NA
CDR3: CATVILGGNQPQHF
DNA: TGTGCCACCGTTATCCTGGGGGGCAATCAGCCCCAGCATTTT

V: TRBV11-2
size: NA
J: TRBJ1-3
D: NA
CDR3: CASTNLPGNTIYF
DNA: TGTGCCAGCACCAATCTCCCCGGGAACACCATATATTTT

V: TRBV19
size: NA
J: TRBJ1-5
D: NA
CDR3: CATSPGGPQPQHF
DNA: TGTGCCACATCCCCCGGGGGCCCCCAGCCCCAGCATTTT

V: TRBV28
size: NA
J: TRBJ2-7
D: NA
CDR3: CASSLPGGWGLGPYEQYF
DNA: TGTGCCAGCAGTCTGCCAGGGGGCTGGGGACTAGGGCCCTACGAGCAGTACTTC

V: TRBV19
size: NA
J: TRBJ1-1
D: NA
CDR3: CASSNLPGENTEAFF
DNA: TGTGCCAGTAGTAACCTCCCAGGGGAGAACACTGAAGCTTTCTTT

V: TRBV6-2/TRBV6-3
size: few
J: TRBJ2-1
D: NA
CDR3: CASTRANEQFF
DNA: TGTGCCAGCACCAGGGCCAATGAGCAGTTCTTC

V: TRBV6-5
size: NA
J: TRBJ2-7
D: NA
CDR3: CASSYSQPGQEQYF
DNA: TGTGCCAGCAGCTACAGCCAGCCAGGGCAAGAGCAGTACTTC

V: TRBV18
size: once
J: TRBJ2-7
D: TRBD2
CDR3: CASSPSRGLGGYEQYF
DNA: TGTGCCAGCTCACCCAGCCGGGGACTAGGAGGATACGAGCAGTACTTC

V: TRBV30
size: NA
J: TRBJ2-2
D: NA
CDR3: CAWSRWGNTGELFF
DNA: TGTGCCTGGAGTCGGTGGGGGAACACCGGGGAGCTGTTTTTT

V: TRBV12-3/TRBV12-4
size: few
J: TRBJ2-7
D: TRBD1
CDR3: CASRGQGISYEQYF
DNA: TGTGCCAGCAGGGGACAGGGGATATCCTACGAGCAGTACTTC

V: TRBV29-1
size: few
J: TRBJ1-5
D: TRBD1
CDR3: CSVEFQGAGQPQHF
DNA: TGCAGCGTTGAATTTCAGGGGGCTGGTCAGCCCCAGCATTTT

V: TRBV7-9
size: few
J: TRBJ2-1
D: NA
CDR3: CASSRSDEQFF
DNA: TGTGCCAGCAGCCGGTCCGATGAGCAGTTCTTC

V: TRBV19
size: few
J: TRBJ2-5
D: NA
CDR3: CASSPGPPPETQYF
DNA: TGTGCCAGTAGCCCGGGGCCGCCCCCAGAGACCCAGTACTTC